The 10 T cell receptor beta chains listed next were all sequenced from one sample in a study of T cell responses to AZD1222 COVID-19 vaccine. Assay used: immunoSEQ multiplex PCR; TCRdb lists only in-frame clones, some missing. The table lists 130,000 to 150,000 clones, just over 90% of them singletons. This sample comprised peripheral blood, obtained on day 0 of AZD1222 vaccination. These receptors were obtained from an adult in good health.

V is TRBV7-2 and J is TRBJ1-4, with TRBD1 as a possible D gene (5 bases). The CDR3 loop spans 15 amino acids. Trimming cost V 3 bases and J 3 bases, with 11 bases left between them. CDR1 SGHTA and CDR2 FQGNSA come from the germline V gene. The CDR3 nucleotides are TGTGCCAGCAGCTTGAGGGGCCGGGCTAATGAAAAACTGTTTTTT. Residues: CASSLRGRANEKLFF.

The chain uses TRBV6-5 and TRBJ1-5; D gene ambiguous. This CDR3 is built from 13 residues. Germline V CDR1 and CDR2: MNHEY, SVGAGI. Trimming pared 2 bases from V and 5 bases from J, leaving 7 bases between. This CDR3 is CASSYTGDQPQHF. Written as DNA, the CDR3 is TGTGCCAGCAGTTACACCGGGGATCAGCCCCAGCATTTT.

In DNA, the CDR3 is TGTGCCAGTTACCGAGAGGGGACCGAAAACACCATATATTTT. Its protein product is CASYREGTENTIYF. The chain couples TRBV6-6 to TRBJ1-3; weak D call: TRBD1 (5 bases). This CDR3 has 14 amino acids. Looked up from germline, CDR1 is MNHNY and CDR2 is SVGAGI (reference sequence). With 9 bases removed from V and 6 bases from J, the gap between germline ends came to 18 bases.

The sample holds one count of this clone. The CDR3 reads CASTNRGVYEQYF. The CDR3 DNA reads as TGTGCCAGCACAAACAGGGGTGTCTACGAGCAGTACTTC. This chain uses TRBV7-9 with TRBJ2-7; 7 positions agree with TRBD1. Germline V lookup: CDR1 SEHNR, CDR2 FQNEAQ (reference sequence). This CDR3 is 13 amino acids long. J was trimmed by 3 bases and V by 7 bases; bases with no gene match: 6.

V usage is TRBV7-9 and J usage is TRBJ1-5; 10 positions agree with TRBD1. This CDR3 has 14 residues. Per germline, CDR1 SEHNR and CDR2 FQNEAQ (reference sequence). With 5 bases clipped from V and 4 bases from J, the junction kept 2 bases outside the gene matches. CDR3 residues: CASSQGQGNQPQHF. The CDR3 DNA sequence: TGTGCCAGCAGCCAGGGACAGGGGAATCAGCCCCAGCATTTT.

This chain connects TRBV4-2 to TRBJ1-2; 7 bases align to TRBD1. This CDR3 has 15 residues. From germline, CDR1 is LGHNA and CDR2 YNFKEQ. With 0 bases clipped from V and 5 bases from J, the junction kept 6 bases outside the gene matches. CDR3 coding DNA: TGTGCCAGCAGCCAAGACTCCAGGGGGACTTATGGCTACACCTTC. This sequence encodes CASSQDSRGTYGYTF.

The J gene is TRBJ1-2, the V gene TRBV30; tentative D call: TRBD1 (5 bases). The CDR3 spans 12 residues. CDR1 GTSNPN and CDR2 SVGIG come from the germline V gene (reference sequence). Trimming left V 0 bases short and J 4 bases short, with 6 bases between. The DNA of the CDR3 is TGTGCCTGGAGTGTAGGGACCTATGGCTACACCTTC. This codes for CAWSVGTYGYTF.

With regard to this clone: Additional DNA sequences in this sample encode the identical CDR3. V gene TRBV6-5 combines with J gene TRBJ1-5, with a possible D match to TRBD1 (5 bases). Germline values: CDR1 MNHEY, CDR2 SVGAGI. This CDR3 region has 14 residues. V shed 0 bases and J shed 2 bases, with 5 bases lying between them. CDR3 loop: CASSYSGGNQPQHF. CDR3 in DNA: TGTGCCAGCAGTTACTCGGGGGGCAATCAGCCCCAGCATTTT.

The V and J genes are TRBV19 and TRBJ2-1, with TRBD2 matching 7 bases. With 7 bases clipped from V and 8 bases from J, the junction kept 8 bases outside the gene matches. This CDR3 spans 13 amino acids. Per the germline V gene, CDR1 is LNHDA and CDR2 is SQIVND (reference sequence). The CDR3: CASIGREYHEQFF. The DNA for the CDR3 is TGTGCCAGTATCGGGCGGGAGTACCATGAGCAGTTCTTC.

This clone was detected only once. The chain has TRBV10-2 and TRBJ1-1; D gene uncertain. V shed 2 bases and J shed 3 bases, with 4 bases lying between them. There are 12 residues in the CDR3. Germline CDR1 is WSHSY and CDR2 is SAAADI. In DNA, the CDR3 is TGCGCCAGCAGTGAGAGGTACACTGAAGCTTTCTTT. This translates into CASSERYTEAFF.